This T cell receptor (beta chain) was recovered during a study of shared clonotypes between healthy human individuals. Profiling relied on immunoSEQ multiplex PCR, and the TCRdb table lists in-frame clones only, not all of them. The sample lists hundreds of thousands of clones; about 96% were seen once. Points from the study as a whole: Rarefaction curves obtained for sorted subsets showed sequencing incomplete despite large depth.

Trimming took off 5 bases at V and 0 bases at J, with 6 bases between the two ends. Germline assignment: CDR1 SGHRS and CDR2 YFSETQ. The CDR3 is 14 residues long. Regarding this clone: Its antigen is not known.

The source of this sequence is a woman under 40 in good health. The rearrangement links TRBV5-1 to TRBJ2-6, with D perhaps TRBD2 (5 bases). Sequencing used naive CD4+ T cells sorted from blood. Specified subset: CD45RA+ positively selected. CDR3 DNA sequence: TGCGCCAGCAGGAGGGACTCTGGGGCCAACGTCCTGACTTTC. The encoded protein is CASRRDSGANVLTF.